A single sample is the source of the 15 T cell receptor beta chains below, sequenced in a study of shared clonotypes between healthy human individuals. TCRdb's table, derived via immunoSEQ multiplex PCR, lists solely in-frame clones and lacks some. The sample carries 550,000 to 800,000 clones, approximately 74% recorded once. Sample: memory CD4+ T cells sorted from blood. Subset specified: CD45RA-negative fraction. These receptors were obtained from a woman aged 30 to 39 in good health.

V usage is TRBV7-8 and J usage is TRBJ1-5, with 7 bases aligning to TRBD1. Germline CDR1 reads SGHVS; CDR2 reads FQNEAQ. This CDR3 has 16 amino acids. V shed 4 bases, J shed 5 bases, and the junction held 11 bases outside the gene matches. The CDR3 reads CASSSTLTGAYQPQHF. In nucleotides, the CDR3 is TGTGCCAGCAGCTCCACCCTTACAGGGGCTTATCAGCCCCAGCATTTT. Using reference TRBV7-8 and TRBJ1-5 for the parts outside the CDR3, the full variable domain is GAGVSQSPRYKVAKRGQDVALRCDPISGHVSLFWYQQALGQGPEFLTYFQNEAQLDKSGLPSDRFFAERPEGSVSTLKIQRTQQEDSAVYLCASSSTLTGAYQPQHFGDGTRLSIL.

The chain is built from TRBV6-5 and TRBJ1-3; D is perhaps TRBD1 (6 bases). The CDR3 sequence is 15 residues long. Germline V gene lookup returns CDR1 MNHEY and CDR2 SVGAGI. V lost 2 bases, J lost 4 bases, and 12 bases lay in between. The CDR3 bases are TGTGCCAGCAGTTACCGTACAGGGCGGGGAAACACCATATATTTT. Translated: CASSYRTGRGNTIYF.

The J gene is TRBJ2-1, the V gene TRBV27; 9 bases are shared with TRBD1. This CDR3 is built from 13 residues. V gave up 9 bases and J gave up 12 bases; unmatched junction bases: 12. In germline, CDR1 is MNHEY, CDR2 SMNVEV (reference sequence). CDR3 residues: CARWGQGWEGQFF. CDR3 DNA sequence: TGTGCCAGGTGGGGACAGGGTTGGGAGGGGCAGTTCTTC.

The CDR3 DNA follows: TGTGCCAGTAGTACGGGGACTAGCGGGTTCAATGAGCAGTTCTTC. It translates to CASSTGTSGFNEQFF. J is TRBJ2-1 and V is TRBV19; 12 nucleotides align to TRBD2. V shed 4 bases and J 6 bases; nucleotides not matched to a gene: 4. Germline CDR1 reads LNHDA; CDR2 reads SQIVND (reference sequence). The CDR3 sequence is 15 residues long. Using reference TRBV19 and TRBJ2-1 for the parts outside the CDR3, the full variable domain is DGGITQSPKYLFRKEGQNVTLSCEQNLNHDAMYWYRQDPGQGLRLIYYSQIVNDFQKGDIAEGYSVSREKKESFPLTVTSAQKNPTAFYLCASSTGTSGFNEQFFGPGTRLTVL.

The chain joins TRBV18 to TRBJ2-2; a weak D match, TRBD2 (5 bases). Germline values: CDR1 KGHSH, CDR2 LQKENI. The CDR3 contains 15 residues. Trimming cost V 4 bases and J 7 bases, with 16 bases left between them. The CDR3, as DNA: TGTGCCAGCTCACGCGGGTCCCACGATATCGGGGAGCTGTTTTTT. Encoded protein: CASSRGSHDIGELFF.

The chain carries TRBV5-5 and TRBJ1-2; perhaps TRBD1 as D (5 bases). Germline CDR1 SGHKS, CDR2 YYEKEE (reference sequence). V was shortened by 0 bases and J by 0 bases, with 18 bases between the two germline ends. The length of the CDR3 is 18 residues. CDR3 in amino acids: CASSLAVGTTSSNYGYTF. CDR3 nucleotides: TGTGCCAGCAGCTTGGCCGTAGGGACTACCTCCTCTAACTATGGCTACACCTTC.

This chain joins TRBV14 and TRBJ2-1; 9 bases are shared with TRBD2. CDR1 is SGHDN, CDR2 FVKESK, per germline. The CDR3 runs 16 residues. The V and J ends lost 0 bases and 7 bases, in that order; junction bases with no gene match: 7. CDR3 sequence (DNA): TGTGCCAGCAGCCAAGATCCCAGCGGGAGGAGAAATGAGCAGTTCTTC. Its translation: CASSQDPSGRRNEQFF.

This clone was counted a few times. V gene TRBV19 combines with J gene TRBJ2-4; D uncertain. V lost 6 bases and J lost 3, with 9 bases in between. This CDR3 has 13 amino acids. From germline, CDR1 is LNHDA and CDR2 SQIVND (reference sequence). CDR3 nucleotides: TGTGCCAGTAGAACGATTGGCAAAAACATTCAGTACTTC. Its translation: CASRTIGKNIQYF.

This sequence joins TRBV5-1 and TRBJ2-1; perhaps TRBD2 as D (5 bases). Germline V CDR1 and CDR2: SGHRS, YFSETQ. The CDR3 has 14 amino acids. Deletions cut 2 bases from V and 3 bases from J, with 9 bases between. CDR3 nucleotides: TGCGCCAGCAGCTTCGGGGATCACTACAATGAGCAGTTCTTC. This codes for CASSFGDHYNEQFF.

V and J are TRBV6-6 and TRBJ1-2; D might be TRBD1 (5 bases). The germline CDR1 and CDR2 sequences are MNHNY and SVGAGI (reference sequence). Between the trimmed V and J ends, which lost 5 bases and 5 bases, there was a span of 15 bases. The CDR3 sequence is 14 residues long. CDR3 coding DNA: TGTGCCAGCAGTCTCGGGGGGACGAAGTATGGCTACACCTTC. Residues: CASSLGGTKYGYTF.

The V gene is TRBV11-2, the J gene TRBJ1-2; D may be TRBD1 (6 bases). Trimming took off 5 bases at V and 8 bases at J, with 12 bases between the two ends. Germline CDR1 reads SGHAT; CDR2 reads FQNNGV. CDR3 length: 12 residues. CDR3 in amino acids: CASSTQGRGYTF. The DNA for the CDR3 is TGTGCCAGCAGCACGCAGGGGCGCGGCTACACCTTC.

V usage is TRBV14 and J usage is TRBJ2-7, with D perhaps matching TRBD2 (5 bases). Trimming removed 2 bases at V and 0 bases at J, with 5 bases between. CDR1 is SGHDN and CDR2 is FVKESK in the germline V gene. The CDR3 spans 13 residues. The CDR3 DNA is TGTGCCAGCAGCCAACGGGGCTCCTACGAGCAGTACTTC. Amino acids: CASSQRGSYEQYF.

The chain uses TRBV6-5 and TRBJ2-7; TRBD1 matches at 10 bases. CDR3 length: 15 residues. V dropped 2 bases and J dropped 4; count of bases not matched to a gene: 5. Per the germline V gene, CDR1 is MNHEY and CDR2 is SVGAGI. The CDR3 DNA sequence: TGTGCCAGCAGTTACGGGGACAGGGGTACTTACGAGCAGTACTTC. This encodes CASSYGDRGTYEQYF.

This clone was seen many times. CDR3 residues: CASSPLASGNYNEQFF. CDR3 in DNA: TGTGCCAGCAGCCCCCTGGCTAGCGGGAACTACAATGAGCAGTTCTTC. J is TRBJ2-1 and V is TRBV11-2; 9 bases fit TRBD2. V was clipped by 5 bases and J by 3 bases; unmatched bases: 8. The CDR3 covers 16 residues. CDR1 is SGHAT and CDR2 is FQNNGV in the germline V gene.

CDR3 in amino acids: CASNPSDRPRADTQYF. The CDR3 nucleotides read TGTGCCAGCAACCCCTCGGACAGGCCTAGGGCAGATACGCAGTATTTT. The chain joins TRBV6-6 to TRBJ2-3, with TRBD1 matching over 7 bases. Per the germline V gene, CDR1 is MNHNY and CDR2 is SVGAGI (reference sequence). The CDR3 totals 16 residues. V was pared by 7 bases and J by 4 bases, with 14 bases of the junction left unmatched.